This entry lists 20 T cell receptor beta chains sequenced from one sample in a study of CD8 T cells in Susac syndrome. Random hexamers served to reverse transcribe about 0.5 to 1 ug RNA. Via MiXCR, TCRdb re-called the immunoSEQ multiplex PCR reads, giving one row per CDR3 protein. Of around 99,000 distinct CDR3 sequences listed, about 95% are singletons. The source material was CD4+ T cells from PBMCs. The receptors were sampled from a human donor in good health.

The rearrangement links TRBV6-2 or TRBV6-3 to TRBJ1-5, with D possibly matching TRBD1 (5 bases). Trimming cost V 0 bases and J 6 bases, with 12 bases left between them. CDR3 length equals 15 residues. CDR1 and CDR2 from the germline V gene are MNHEY and SVGEGT. The CDR3 DNA follows: TGTGCCAGCAGTTACTCAGGGGCCCGAGGTCAGCCCCAGCATTTT. Protein product: CASSYSGARGQPQHF.

This chain connects TRBV20-1 to TRBJ2-3, with 8 bases matching TRBD2. V shed 7 bases and J 5 bases; nucleotides not matched to a gene: 11. CDR1 and CDR2 (germline): DFQATT, SNEGSKA (reference sequence). The CDR3 consists of 14 residues. The DNA for the CDR3 is TGCAGTGTCCTCGTGAGCGGGGGCGTAGATACGCAGTATTTT. Translated, it gives CSVLVSGGVDTQYF.

The rearrangement links TRBV6-5 to TRBJ1-5, with D possibly matching TRBD1 (5 bases). V shed 5 bases and J shed 9 bases, with 17 bases lying between them. Germline values: CDR1 MNHEY, CDR2 SVGAGI. CDR3 size: 14 residues. The CDR3 nucleotides read TGTGCCAGCAGTCACAGCCTCGGGAGGGGGCCCCAGCATTTT. Residues: CASSHSLGRGPQHF.

This chain joins TRBV29-1 and TRBJ1-2; 8 nucleotides align to TRBD1. J gave up 4 bases and V 4 bases, and 2 bases lay outside the gene matches. Germline V gene sequence: CDR1 SQVTM, CDR2 ANQGSEA. The CDR3 is 12 residues long. This chain's CDR3 is CSVGQGTYGYTF. The CDR3 nucleotides read TGCAGCGTTGGACAGGGGACCTATGGCTACACCTTC. The whole variable domain, remainder taken from reference TRBV29-1 and TRBJ1-2, is SAVISQKPSRDICQRGTSLTIQCQVDSQVTMMFWYRQQPGQSLTLIATANQGSEATYESGFVIDKFPISRPNLTFSTLTVSNMSPEDSSIYLCSVGQGTYGYTFGSGTRLTVV.

The chain has TRBV7-9 and TRBJ1-2; 10 bases map to TRBD1. The CDR3 spans 14 residues. With V trimmed by 3 bases and J by 10 bases, 8 bases remained unmatched. Germline V CDR1 and CDR2: SEHNR, FQNEAQ (reference sequence). Here the CDR3 DNA reads TGTGCCAGCAGCTTGCCCGGGACAGGGGTTTCCTACACCTTC. This gives the protein CASSLPGTGVSYTF.

The chain employs TRBV7-3 and TRBJ2-5; 12 bases match TRBD2. The ends lost 9 bases at V and 3 bases at J; junction bases unmatched: 8. The CDR3 loop spans 15 amino acids. Per the germline V gene, CDR1 is SGHTA and CDR2 is FQGTGA. CDR3 residues: CASRTSGAPEETQYF. The CDR3 DNA reads TGTGCCAGTCGGACTAGCGGGGCCCCTGAAGAGACCCAGTACTTC.

The CDR3 bases are TGCAGCGCGACAGGGGTAGGAGAGACCCAGTACTTC. Its translation: CSATGVGETQYF. V usage is TRBV29-1 and J usage is TRBJ2-5; 8 bases fit TRBD1. The CDR3 is made up of 12 amino acids. Unmatched junction bases numbered 5, after V lost 7 bases and J lost 4 bases. Per germline, CDR1 SQVTM and CDR2 ANQGSEA.

The CDR3 sequence is CASSQKGDVTYEQYF. The CDR3 DNA reads as TGTGCCAGCAGCCAAAAAGGGGACGTCACCTACGAGCAGTACTTC. The V call is TRBV4-2, the J call TRBJ2-7; D tentatively reads TRBD1 or TRBD2 (5 bases each). Germline-derived CDR1 and CDR2 are LGHNA and YNFKEQ. The CDR3 length is 15 residues. Trimming cost V 2 bases and J 2 bases, with 13 bases left between them.

The V call is TRBV19, the J call TRBJ2-5; TRBD1 matches at 8 bases. CDR3 size: 15 residues. The V gene's germline CDR1 is LNHDA and CDR2 SQIVND (reference sequence). V lost 5 bases to trimming and J lost 1 base; unmatched junction nucleotides: 6. As DNA, the CDR3 is TGTGCCAGTAGTCCGGACAGGGTACTCCAAGAGACCCAGTACTTC. Residues: CASSPDRVLQETQYF.

This chain links TRBV2 with TRBJ2-7, with unresolved D. CDR3 length: 14 residues. The V end was cut by 9 bases, the J end by 0 bases, with 15 bases between. Germline loops: CDR1 SNHLY, CDR2 FYNNEI. The CDR3 here is CASQDLTISYEQYF. Here the CDR3 DNA reads TGTGCCAGTCAGGACCTCACAATCTCCTACGAGCAGTACTTC.

The genes are TRBV27 and TRBJ2-1; no reliable D call. The CDR3 length is 15 residues. Trimming removed 5 bases from V and 5 bases from J, with 16 bases in between. Germline V gene data show CDR1 as MNHEY and CDR2 as SMNVEV (reference sequence). CDR3 DNA: TGTGCCAGCAGTAACTCCCCTCGCCGGGACAATGAGCAGTTCTTC. Translating gives CASSNSPRRDNEQFF.

The chain uses TRBV7-2 and TRBJ2-4; D call uncertain. CDR1 and CDR2 from the germline V gene are SGHTA and FQGNSA. This CDR3 region has 13 residues. V lost 1 base and J lost 10, with 11 bases in between. CDR3 coding DNA: TGTGCCAGCAGCTTAGGAAGGTATCGAATTCAGTACTTC. Translation: CASSLGRYRIQYF.

The V gene is TRBV6-2 or TRBV6-3, the J gene TRBJ2-7; TRBD1 is a possible D gene (6 bases). Germline loops: CDR1 MNHEY, CDR2 SVGEGT. This CDR3 comprises 14 residues. The V end was cut by 4 bases, the J end by 2 bases, with 12 bases between. The DNA of the CDR3 is TGTGCCAGCAGTTTCCTCGGACAGCCCTACGAGCAGTACTTC. Its protein product is CASSFLGQPYEQYF.

The V call is TRBV6-2 or TRBV6-3, the J call TRBJ2-5; tentative D call: TRBD2 (5 bases). The CDR3 has 12 residues. Germline V gene data show CDR1 as MNHEY and CDR2 as SVGEGT. The V end lost 10 bases, the J end lost 4 bases, and 13 bases lay between the germline ends. The DNA for the CDR3 is TGTGCCACCACGAGAGGGCGAGAGACCCAGTACTTC. Protein sequence: CATTRGRETQYF.

This chain joins TRBV10-3 and TRBJ1-5, with TRBD1 identical over 7 bases. Germline trimming cut 6 bases from V and 4 bases from J; bases unmatched to any gene: 3. The length of the CDR3 is 13 residues. Germline assignment: CDR1 ENHRY and CDR2 SYGVKD. The CDR3 here is CAIRGQQNQPQHF. The DNA for the CDR3 is TGTGCCATCAGGGGACAGCAGAATCAGCCCCAGCATTTT.

About this clonotype: The junction shows a germline mismatch at one end, possibly a read error. The CDR3 coding sequence is TGTGCCAGCAGCCAAGATAGGGCAGGGGCAAGCTTC. Its translation is CASSQDRAGASF. This chain links TRBV3-1 with TRBJ2-1, with D perhaps TRBD1 (6 bases). CDR1 and CDR2 from the germline V gene are LGHDT and YNNKEL (reference sequence). There are 12 residues in the CDR3.

This chain joins TRBV2 and TRBJ1-1, with TRBD1 as a possible D gene (5 bases). The CDR3 is made up of 13 amino acids. V lost 6 bases to trimming and J lost 5 bases, with 13 bases between them. Looked up from germline, CDR1 is SNHLY and CDR2 is FYNNEI. The CDR3 protein is CASRGPVVTEAFF. Written as DNA, the CDR3 is TGTGCCAGCAGGGGACCCGTGGTTACTGAAGCTTTCTTT.

The rearrangement uses TRBV4-1 and TRBJ1-4; weak D call: TRBD1 (5 bases). Trimming took off 2 bases at V and 8 bases at J, with 18 bases between the two ends. Germline V gives CDR1 MGHRA, CDR2 YSYEKL. The CDR3 covers 16 residues. CDR3 sequence (DNA): TGCGCCAGCAGCCAACCTAATTTGGGGGGGAAAGAAAAACTGTTTTTT. It codes for CASSQPNLGGKEKLFF.

In its sample, this clonotype was seen once. The chain couples TRBV29-1 to TRBJ2-1; 10 nucleotides line up with TRBD2. The V gene end was trimmed by 4 bases and the J gene end by 3 bases; junction bases not matched to a gene: 6. The CDR3 has 15 amino acids. Per the germline V gene, CDR1 is SQVTM and CDR2 is ANQGSEA. In DNA, the CDR3 is TGCAGCGTTGTAGGACTAGCGGCCGACTACAATGAGCAGTTCTTC. Amino acid sequence: CSVVGLAADYNEQFF.

This chain links TRBV24-1 with TRBJ2-1; D not certain. CDR3 size: 13 residues. V was clipped by 2 bases and J by 7 bases, with 8 bases between them. Per the germline V gene, CDR1 is KGHDR and CDR2 is SFDVKD. CDR3 nucleotide sequence: TGTGCCACCAGTGATTATTACATGAATGAGCAGTTCTTC. This gives the protein CATSDYYMNEQFF.